Sequencing of this T cell receptor (beta chain) was carried out in a study of blood T cell repertoires in COVID-19. Symptom resolution, clearance, or two negative PCRs marked donors in Cohort 3 as recovered. The CDR3 is 13 residues long. V lost 6 bases to trimming and J lost 8 bases; unmatched junction nucleotides: 7. Sequencing used immunoSEQ multiplex PCR; TCRdb keeps in-frame clones, though not all of them. Here the sample spans around 280,000 clones, roughly nine tenths being singletons. This rearrangement joins TRBV12-3 or TRBV12-4 to TRBJ1-1; 9 nucleotides align to TRBD1. This clonotype was obtained from a woman in her thirties or forties who had recovered from COVID-19. Sequencing was carried out using PBMCs or T cells enriched from blood (not recorded which). CDR3 nucleotides: TGTGCCAGCAGCCTGACAGGGGGTATGGAAGCTTTCTTT. It specifies CASSLTGGMEAFF.